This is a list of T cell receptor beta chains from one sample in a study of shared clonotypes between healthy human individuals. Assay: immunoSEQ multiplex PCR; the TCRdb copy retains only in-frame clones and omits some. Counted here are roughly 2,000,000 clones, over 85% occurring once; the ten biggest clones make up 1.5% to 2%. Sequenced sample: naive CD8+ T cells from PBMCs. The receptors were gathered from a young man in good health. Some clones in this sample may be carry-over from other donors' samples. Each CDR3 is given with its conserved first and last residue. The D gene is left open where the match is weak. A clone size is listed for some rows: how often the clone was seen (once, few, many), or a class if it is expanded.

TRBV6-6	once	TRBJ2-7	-	TGTGCCAGCAGTTACTCTAGGGGGGCTATCGACGAGCAGTACTTC	CASSYSRGAIDEQYF
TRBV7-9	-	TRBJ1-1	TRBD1	TGTGCCAGCAGCATAGGACAGGATTGGGACACTGAAGCTTTCTTT	CASSIGQDWDTEAFF
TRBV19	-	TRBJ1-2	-	TGTGCCAGTACCTTTGGGACACGCTATGGCTACACCTTC	CASTFGTRYGYTF
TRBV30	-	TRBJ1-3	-	TGTGCCTGGAGAGCCAGGATTACCTCTGGAAACACCATATATTTT	CAWRARITSGNTIYF
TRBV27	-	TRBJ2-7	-	TGTGCCAGCAGTTTAGCAGGGACCTACTACGAGCAGTACTTC	CASSLAGTYYEQYF
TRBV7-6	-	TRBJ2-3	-	TGTGCCAGCAGTTACTATACCGCTAGCACAGATACGCAGTATTTT	CASSYYTASTDTQYF
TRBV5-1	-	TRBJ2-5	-	TGCGCCAGCAGCTCCGAGGGTGGCAGGCAAGAGACCCAGTACTTC	CASSSEGGRQETQYF
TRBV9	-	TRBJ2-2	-	TGTGCCAGCAGCGATTCTCCGAGCAGGGCCGGAGTCTCCGGGGAGCTGTTTTTT	CASSDSPSRAGVSGELFF
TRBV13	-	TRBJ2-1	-	TGTGCCAGCAGTTCACGTATAAAGTTCTCCTACAATGAGCAGTTCTTC	CASSSRIKFSYNEQFF
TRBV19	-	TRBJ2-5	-	TGTGCCAGTAGTCTGGGCAATGACGACCAAGAGACCCAGTACTTC	CASSLGNDDQETQYF
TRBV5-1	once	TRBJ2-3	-	TGCGCCAGCAGCCCGGAAAACTCTCCCCCCGGTACGCAGTATTTT	CASSPENSPPGTQYF
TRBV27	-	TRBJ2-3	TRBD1	TGTGCCAGTGGGGACAGGGGAGGAGGTACGCAGTATTTT	CASGDRGGGTQYF
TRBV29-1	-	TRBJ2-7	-	TGCAGCGTCGGGACCCTCAGCTCCTACGAGCAGTACTTC	CSVGTLSSYEQYF
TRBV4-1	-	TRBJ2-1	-	TGCGCCAGCAGCCTAGGAGTAACCCCCCGGGACAATGAGCAGTTCTTC	CASSLGVTPRDNEQFF
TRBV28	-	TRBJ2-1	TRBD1	TGTGCCTCCCTGGGACAGGGGCCCGAGAACTCCTACAATGAGCAGTTCTTC	CASLGQGPENSYNEQFF
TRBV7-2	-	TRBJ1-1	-	TGTGCCAGCAGCTTAGAGGGTAAGGAAGCTTTCTTT	CASSLEGKEAFF
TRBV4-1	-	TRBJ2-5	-	TGCGCCAGCAGGGAAATTAACAACCAAGAGACCCAGTACTTC	CASREINNQETQYF
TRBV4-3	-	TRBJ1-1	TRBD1	TGCGCCAGCAGCCAAGGGGTTGGAGGGGGCACGGACACTGAAGCTTTCTTT	CASSQGVGGGTDTEAFF
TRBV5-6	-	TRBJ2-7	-	TGTGCCAGCAGCCCGAGGAACTCCCCCTACGAGCAGTACTTC	CASSPRNSPYEQYF
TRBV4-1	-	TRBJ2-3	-	TGCGCCAGCAACGACCGTGGCACAGATACGCAGTATTTT	CASNDRGTDTQYF
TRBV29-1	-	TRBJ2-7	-	TGCAGCGTTGTTGGATCCGGTCCAGAGCCCTACGAGCAGTACTTC	CSVVGSGPEPYEQYF
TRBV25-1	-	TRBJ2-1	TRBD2	TGTGCCAGCAGTGAACGGCGGGAGCTCTACAATGAGCAGTTCTTC	CASSERRELYNEQFF
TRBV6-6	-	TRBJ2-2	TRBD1	TGTGCCAGCAGTTATTGGGGACAGGGTGGAACCGGGGAGCTGTTTTTT	CASSYWGQGGTGELFF
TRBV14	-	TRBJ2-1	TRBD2	TGTGCCAGCAGCCAGGGTTTAGGGACTAGCGGGATCTATGAGCAGTTCTTC	CASSQGLGTSGIYEQFF
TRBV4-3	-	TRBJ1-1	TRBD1	TGCGCCAGCAGCCAAGATCAAACGGACAGGGGGCACACTGAAGCTTTCTTT	CASSQDQTDRGHTEAFF
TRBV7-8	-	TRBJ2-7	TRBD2	TGTGCCAGCAGCCTACAGCGGGAGGGTTACGAGCAGTACTTC	CASSLQREGYEQYF
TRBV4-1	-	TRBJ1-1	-	TGCGCCAGCAGCCAAGAAACGACTCCAGACGGGGCTTTCTTT	CASSQETTPDGAFF
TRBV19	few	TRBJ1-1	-	TGTGCCAGTAGTTCACGCACAGGGAACACTGAAGCTTTCTTT	CASSSRTGNTEAFF
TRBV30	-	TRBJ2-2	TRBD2	TGTGCCTGGAGCCCACCGGGACTAGCTTTAGCCGGGGAGCTGTTTTTT	CAWSPPGLALAGELFF
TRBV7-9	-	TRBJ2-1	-	TGTGCCAGCAGCTCAACAAATACACCGGGGAATGAGCAGTTCTTC	CASSSTNTPGNEQFF
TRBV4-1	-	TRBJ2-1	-	TGCGCCAGCAGCCAAGTTGGGAACTATGAGCAGTTCTTC	CASSQVGNYEQFF
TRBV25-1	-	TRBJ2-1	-	TGTGCCAGCAGTCCCAGTGGTAGGGTCGTTGAGCAGTTCTTC	CASSPSGRVVEQFF
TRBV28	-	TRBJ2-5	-	TGTGCCAGCAGCCTCGCAACAGGGTTCCAAGAGACCCAGTACTTC	CASSLATGFQETQYF
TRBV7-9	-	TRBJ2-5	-	TGTGCCAGCAGCAACCCCACACGGAGGTGGAGGGACGTGACCCAGTACTTC	CASSNPTRRWRDVTQYF
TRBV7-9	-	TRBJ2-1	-	TGTGCCAGCGGGGGTCGTAGGGCGATCAATGAGCAGTTCTTC	CASGGRRAINEQFF
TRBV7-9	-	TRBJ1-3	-	TGTGCCAGCTCGGCGGGATCGGCCGGAAACACCATATATTTT	CASSAGSAGNTIYF
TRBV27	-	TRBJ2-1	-	TGTGCCAGCGGACCACGAAATGAGCAGTTCTTC	CASGPRNEQFF
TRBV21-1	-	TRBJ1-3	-	TGTGCCAGCAGCACGGACTACCAGGGGAGGAGAAACACCATATATTTT	CASSTDYQGRRNTIYF
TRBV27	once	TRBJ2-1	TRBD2	TGTGCCAGCAGTTTAGGACTAGCGGTCTACAATGAGCAGTTCTTC	CASSLGLAVYNEQFF
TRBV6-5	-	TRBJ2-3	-	TGTGCCAGCAGTTACTCGGTGGCTTCAGATACGCAGTATTTT	CASSYSVASDTQYF
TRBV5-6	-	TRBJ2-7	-	TGTGCCAGCAGCTTGGGTAGTTCGAGTTACGAGCAGTACTTC	CASSLGSSSYEQYF
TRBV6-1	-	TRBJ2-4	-	TGTGCCAGCAGTGTCTGGTTAGAGGCAGCCAAAAACATTCAGTACTTC	CASSVWLEAAKNIQYF
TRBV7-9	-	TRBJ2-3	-	TGTGCCGGGCGCGAGTTTGGTTCTAGCACAGATACGCAGTATTTT	CAGREFGSSTDTQYF
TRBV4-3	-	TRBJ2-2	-	TGCGCCAGCAGCCAAGCGCTGGGTAACACCGGGGAGCTGTTTTTT	CASSQALGNTGELFF
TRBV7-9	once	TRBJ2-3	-	TGTGCCAGCAGCTTAGTGGGTAGCGCAGATACGCAGTATTTT	CASSLVGSADTQYF
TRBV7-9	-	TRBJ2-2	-	TGTGCCAGCAGCTTAGCAGGGCCCGGGGAGCTGTTTTTT	CASSLAGPGELFF
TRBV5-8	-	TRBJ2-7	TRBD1	TGTGCCAGCAGCTCAGGGGGCTACCCCTACGAGCAGTACTTC	CASSSGGYPYEQYF
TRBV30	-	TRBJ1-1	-	TGTGCCTGGACAGGCATGAGTGGGGTGGAAGCTTTCTTT	CAWTGMSGVEAFF
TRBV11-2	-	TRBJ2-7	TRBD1	TGTGCCAGCAGCTTAGAGACAGGGTTTATGTACGAGCAGTACTTC	CASSLETGFMYEQYF
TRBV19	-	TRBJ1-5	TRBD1	TGTGCCAGTAGTATACGGACAGGGGAAGCCCAGCCCCAGCATTTT	CASSIRTGEAQPQHF
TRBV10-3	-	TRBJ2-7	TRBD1	TGTGCCATCAGTGACACGGGACAGGGGTTTGAGCAGTACTTC	CAISDTGQGFEQYF
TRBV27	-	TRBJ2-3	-	TGTGCCAGCAGTATCGTTGGAAACACAGATACGCAGTATTTT	CASSIVGNTDTQYF
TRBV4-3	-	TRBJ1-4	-	TGCGCCAGCAGCCAACGGGGCGAAGGGAAAGGTGAAAAACTGTTTTTT	CASSQRGEGKGEKLFF
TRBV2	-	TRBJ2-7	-	TGTGCCAGCGGGCTGGACAGATACGAGCAGTACTTC	CASGLDRYEQYF
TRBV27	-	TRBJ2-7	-	TGTGCCAGCACCCCCGACAGGAACGGATTGCGCGAGCAGTACTTC	CASTPDRNGLREQYF
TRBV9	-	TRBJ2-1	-	TGTGCCAGCAGCCGGACTCCAGGATACAATGAGCAGTTCTTC	CASSRTPGYNEQFF
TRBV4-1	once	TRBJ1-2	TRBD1	TGCGCCAGCAGCCCTACAGGACAGGGGACCTATGGCTACACCTTC	CASSPTGQGTYGYTF
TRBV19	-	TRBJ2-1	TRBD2	TGTGCCAGTAGTCCCTTAGCGGGAAGGTCCTACAATGAGCAGTTCTTC	CASSPLAGRSYNEQFF
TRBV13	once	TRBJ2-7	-	TGTGCCAGCAGCTTGCGAAGGGGGTACGAGCAGTACTTC	CASSLRRGYEQYF